Shown below are 20 T cell receptor beta chains from a single sample sequenced in a study of PD-1 blockade in classical Hodgkin lymphoma. All patients experienced relapse after autologous stem cell transplantation, and brentuximab vedotin exposure was variable. Assay: immunoSEQ multiplex PCR; the TCRdb copy retains only in-frame clones and omits some. Here the sample spans tens of thousands of clones, approximately 84% being singletons. Material: peripheral blood mononuclear cells (PBMCs), obtained at baseline. These receptors originate from a human donor with classical Hodgkin lymphoma.

The chain employs TRBV7-6 and TRBJ1-2, with 8 bases aligning to TRBD1. Per the germline V gene, CDR1 is SGHVS and CDR2 is FNYEAQ. V lost 4 bases to trimming and J lost 0 bases; unmatched junction nucleotides: 4. There are 15 residues in the CDR3. CDR3: CASSSGTGTNYGYTF. In nucleotides, the CDR3 is TGTGCCAGCAGCTCTGGGACAGGAACTAACTATGGCTACACCTTC. The whole variable domain, remainder taken from reference TRBV7-6 and TRBJ1-2, is GAGVSQSPRYKVTKRGQDVALRCDPISGHVSLYWYRQALGQGPEFLTYFNYEAQQDKSGLPNDRFSAERPEGSISTLTIQRTEQRDSAMYRCASSSGTGTNYGYTFGSGTRLTVV.

A few counts support this clone. This chain uses TRBV10-3 with TRBJ1-1; 7 bases agree with TRBD1. The CDR3 covers 11 residues. CDR1 ENHRY and CDR2 SYGVKD come from the germline V gene. Germline trimming cut 11 bases from V and 8 bases from J; bases unmatched to any gene: 8. In nucleotides, the CDR3 is TGTGCCTCCAGCCGGGACAGAGAAGCTTTCTTT. Translating gives CASSRDREAFF.

The chain joins TRBV15 to TRBJ2-3; 12 nucleotides match TRBD2. The germline V gene encodes CDR1 LNHNV and CDR2 YYDKDF (reference sequence). V lost 4 bases to trimming and J lost 2 bases; unmatched junction nucleotides: 4. The CDR3 extends over 16 amino acids. The CDR3 DNA is TGTGCCACCAGCAACGGACTAGCGGGAATCACAGATACGCAGTATTTT. As protein: CATSNGLAGITDTQYF.

This clone was seen just once. The CDR3 coding sequence is TGTGCCAGCAGCTTAGGGGTCGGGGGTAACAATGAGCAGTTCTTC. Its translation is CASSLGVGGNNEQFF. This chain joins TRBV7-2 and TRBJ2-1, with D possibly TRBD2 on 6 matching bases. The CDR3 is 15 residues long. Trimming left V 1 base short and J 5 bases short, with 12 bases between. Germline V gene lookup returns CDR1 SGHTA and CDR2 FQGNSA.

J is TRBJ1-4 and V is TRBV7-9, with D perhaps matching TRBD1 (5 bases). The CDR3 has 13 amino acids. Germline V gene lookup returns CDR1 SEHNR and CDR2 FQNEAQ (reference sequence). Deletions cut 5 bases from V and 6 bases from J, with 10 bases between. CDR3 protein: CASSPPGDEKLFF. The CDR3 nucleotides are TGTGCCAGCAGCCCGCCGGGGGATGAAAAACTGTTTTTT.

The CDR3 nucleotides read TGTGCCAGCAGCTTCTCCGGGACAGGGGGTTACGAGCAGTACTTC. This gives the protein CASSFSGTGGYEQYF. V usage is TRBV7-6 and J usage is TRBJ2-7; 11 bases are shared with TRBD1. Trimming cost V 3 bases and J 4 bases; bases outside gene matches: 5. CDR1 and CDR2 (germline): SGHVS, FNYEAQ. The CDR3 spans 15 residues.

A few counts support this clone. The genes are TRBV7-9 and TRBJ2-7; TRBD1 is a possible D gene (7 bases). CDR1 is SEHNR, CDR2 FQNEAQ, per germline (reference sequence). V lost 5 bases to trimming and J lost 7 bases, with 12 bases between them. The CDR3 is 12 amino acids. Here the CDR3 reads CASSRDSGEQYV. CDR3 DNA sequence: TGTGCCAGCAGCCGGGACAGCGGGGAGCAGTACGTC.

This chain connects TRBV6-5 to TRBJ2-7; TRBD2 aligns across 12 bases. Germline values: CDR1 MNHEY, CDR2 SVGAGI. With V trimmed by 4 bases and J by 5 bases, 9 bases remained unmatched. The CDR3 covers 16 residues. The CDR3 bases are TGTGCCAGCAGTTCCCTTCCTAGCGGGAGGGCCCACGAGCAGTACTTC. Encoded protein: CASSSLPSGRAHEQYF.

CDR3 nucleotide sequence: TGTGCCTGGAGTATAGCGGGAGGGTCAGATACGCAGTATTTT. The encoded protein is CAWSIAGGSDTQYF. The rearrangement joins TRBV30 to TRBJ2-3, with TRBD2 matching 11 bases. The J segment lost 4 bases and the V segment lost 2 bases, leaving 2 bases of the junction unmatched. Per germline, CDR1 GTSNPN and CDR2 SVGIG (reference sequence). The CDR3 extends over 14 amino acids.

CDR3 nucleotides: TGTGCCATACAGACAGCTTCAGGCTATGGCTACACCTTC. This gives the protein CAIQTASGYGYTF. The genes are TRBV28 and TRBJ1-2; TRBD1 might be the D (5 bases). The CDR3 spans 13 residues. With 10 bases removed from V and 4 bases from J, the gap between germline ends came to 16 bases. From germline, CDR1 is MDHEN and CDR2 SYDVKM.

This chain uses TRBV18 with TRBJ2-7; 11 nucleotides align to TRBD2. Per the germline V gene, CDR1 is KGHSH and CDR2 is LQKENI. CDR3 length: 16 amino acids. The trim removed 3 bases at V and 4 bases at J, leaving 8 bases unmatched. The CDR3 loop reads CASSPALAGGGYEQYF. The CDR3 nucleotides are TGTGCCAGCTCACCGGCTCTAGCGGGAGGAGGTTACGAGCAGTACTTC. Together with reference TRBV18 and TRBJ2-7, the CDR3 gives the full variable domain: NAGVMQNPRHLVRRRGQEARLRCSPMKGHSHVYWYRQLPEEGLKFMVYLQKENIIDESGMPKERFSAEFPKEGPSILRIQQVVRGDSAAYFCASSPALAGGGYEQYFGPGTRLTVT.

V is TRBV19 and J is TRBJ1-1; no clear D gene. This CDR3 contains 15 residues. CDR1 and CDR2 from the germline V gene are LNHDA and SQIVND (reference sequence). Trimming removed 3 bases from V and 2 bases from J, with 13 bases in between. CDR3 protein: CASSISNTLNTEAFF. CDR3 nucleotide sequence: TGTGCCAGTAGTATCTCGAACACCCTCAACACTGAAGCTTTCTTT.

This chain connects TRBV6-5 to TRBJ2-7; the D gene is possibly TRBD2 (7 bases). Trimming removed 7 bases from V and 0 bases from J, with 13 bases in between. Germline V gene data show CDR1 as MNHEY and CDR2 as SVGAGI. The CDR3 extends over 14 amino acids. The chain's CDR3 is CASKRGGSSYEQYF. In DNA form, the CDR3 reads TGTGCCAGCAAAAGGGGGGGCAGCTCCTACGAGCAGTACTTC.

The V call is TRBV5-1, the J call TRBJ2-1; D is possibly TRBD2 (6 bases). V was clipped by 0 bases and J by 8 bases, with 18 bases between them. Germline CDR1 is SGHRS and CDR2 is YFSETQ. The CDR3 runs 16 residues. The CDR3 DNA reads TGCGCCAGCAGCTTGGTAGTTAACGGGAGTCCTTATGAGCAGTTCTTC. Amino acids: CASSLVVNGSPYEQFF.

The chain joins TRBV6-1 to TRBJ2-2; D remains unclear. CDR3 length: 16 amino acids. V was cut by 3 bases and J by 3 bases, with 14 bases left in between. Germline assignment: CDR1 MNHNS and CDR2 SASEGT. The chain's CDR3 is CASSDWPRIYTGELFF. In nucleotides, the CDR3 is TGTGCCAGCAGTGACTGGCCAAGAATTTACACCGGGGAGCTGTTTTTT.

This sequence joins TRBV6-5 and TRBJ2-2; D gene unclear. V was shortened by 8 bases and J by 0 bases, with 7 bases between the two germline ends. This CDR3 contains 13 residues. Germline V CDR1 and CDR2: MNHEY, SVGAGI. The CDR3 DNA follows: TGTGCCAGCCTAACCGCGAACACCGGGGAGCTGTTTTTT. It translates to CASLTANTGELFF.

V gene TRBV4-3 combines with J gene TRBJ2-7; TRBD1 matches 7 bases. The V gene end was trimmed by 1 base and the J gene end by 0 bases; junction bases not matched to a gene: 9. Germline V gene sequence: CDR1 LGHNA, CDR2 YSLEER. The CDR3 runs 17 residues. CDR3 DNA sequence: TGCGCCAGCAGCCAAGTAAGGGGACAGCGGTACTCCTACGAGCAGTACGTC. As protein: CASSQVRGQRYSYEQYV.

This clone showed up just a few times. The V call is TRBV4-1, the J call TRBJ1-3; 7 bases are shared with TRBD1. Germline V gene data show CDR1 as MGHRA and CDR2 as YSYEKL. The CDR3 spans 16 residues. Germline trimming cut 0 bases from V and 0 bases from J; bases unmatched to any gene: 2. The CDR3 is CASSQEGQISGNTIYF. The CDR3 region has the DNA TGCGCCAGCAGCCAAGAGGGACAGATCTCTGGAAACACCATATATTTT.

This clone was counted once. This sequence joins TRBV27 and TRBJ1-2; D unresolved. Looked up from germline, CDR1 is MNHEY and CDR2 is SMNVEV (reference sequence). V was trimmed by 5 bases and J by 0 bases, leaving 16 bases between them. The CDR3 spans 16 residues. The CDR3 bases are TGTGCCAGCAGTCCAATAGACGGGCAAGCTAACTATGGCTACACCTTC. Protein: CASSPIDGQANYGYTF.

The chain joins TRBV29-1 to TRBJ2-3; 11 bases agree with TRBD2. This CDR3 has 14 amino acids. Losses at the gene ends were 4 bases for V and 3 bases for J; bases not matched to a gene: 3. Germline V gene lookup returns CDR1 SQVTM and CDR2 ANQGSEA. The CDR3 loop is CSVGVAGGTDTQYF. Here the CDR3 DNA reads TGCAGCGTTGGGGTAGCGGGAGGGACAGATACGCAGTATTTT.